This T cell receptor beta chain derives from a study of technical replicates of blood from four donors. The table came from immunoSEQ multiplex PCR; TCRdb's copy has only in-frame clones and leaves some out. The data hold approximately 100,000 clones, with 95% observed a single time. In germline, CDR1 is SGHDT, CDR2 YYEEEE. The CDR3 length is 13 residues. Trimming took 0 bases from V and 8 from J, leaving 9 bases between them. V is TRBV5-6 and J is TRBJ1-5; weak D call: TRBD1 (5 bases). This receptor was taken from a human donor in good health. Sequenced sample: T cells isolated from PBMCs. The CDR3 DNA is TGTGCCAGCAGCTTGGCGGTAGGGGAGCCCCAGCATTTT. This gives the protein CASSLAVGEPQHF.